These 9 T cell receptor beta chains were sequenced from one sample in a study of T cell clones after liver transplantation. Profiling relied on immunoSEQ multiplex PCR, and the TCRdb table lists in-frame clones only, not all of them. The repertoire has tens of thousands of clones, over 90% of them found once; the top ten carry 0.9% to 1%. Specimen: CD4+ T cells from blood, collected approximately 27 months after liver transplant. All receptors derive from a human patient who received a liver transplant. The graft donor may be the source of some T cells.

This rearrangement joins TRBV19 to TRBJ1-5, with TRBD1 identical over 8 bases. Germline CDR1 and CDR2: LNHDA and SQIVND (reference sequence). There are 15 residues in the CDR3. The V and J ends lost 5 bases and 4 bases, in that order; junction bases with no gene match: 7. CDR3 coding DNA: TGTGCCAGTAGTTCTGACAGGGGAGGGAATCAGCCCCAGCATTTT. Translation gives CASSSDRGGNQPQHF.

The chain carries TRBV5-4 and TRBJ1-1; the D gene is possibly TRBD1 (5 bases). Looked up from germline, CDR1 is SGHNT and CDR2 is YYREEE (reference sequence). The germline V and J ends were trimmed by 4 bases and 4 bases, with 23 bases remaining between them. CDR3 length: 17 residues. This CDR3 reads CASSPARGVGRRTEAFF. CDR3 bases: TGTGCCAGCAGCCCCGCGAGGGGCGTCGGGAGGCGCACTGAAGCTTTCTTT.

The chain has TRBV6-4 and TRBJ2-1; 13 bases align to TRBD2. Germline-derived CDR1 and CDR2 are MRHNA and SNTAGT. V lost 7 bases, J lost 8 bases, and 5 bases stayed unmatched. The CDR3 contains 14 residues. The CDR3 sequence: CASTRTSGSHEQFF. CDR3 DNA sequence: TGTGCCAGCACCCGGACTAGCGGGAGCCATGAGCAGTTCTTC.

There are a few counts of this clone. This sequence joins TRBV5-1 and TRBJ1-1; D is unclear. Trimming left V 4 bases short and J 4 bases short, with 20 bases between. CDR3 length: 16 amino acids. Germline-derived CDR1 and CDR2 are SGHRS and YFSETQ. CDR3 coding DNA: TGCGCCAGCAGCCCAACGGTCCCGAACGGCGGCACTGAAGCTTTCTTT. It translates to CASSPTVPNGGTEAFF.

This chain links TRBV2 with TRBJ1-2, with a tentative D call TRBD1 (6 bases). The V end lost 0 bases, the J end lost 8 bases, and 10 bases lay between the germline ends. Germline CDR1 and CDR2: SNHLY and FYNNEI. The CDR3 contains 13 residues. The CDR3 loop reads CASSEARGRGYTF. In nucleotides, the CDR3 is TGTGCCAGCAGTGAAGCGCGGGGGCGAGGCTACACCTTC.

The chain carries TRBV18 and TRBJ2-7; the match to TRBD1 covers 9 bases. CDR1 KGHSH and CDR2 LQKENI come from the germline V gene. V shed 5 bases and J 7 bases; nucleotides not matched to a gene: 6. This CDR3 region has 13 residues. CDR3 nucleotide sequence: TGTGCCAGCTCATCTGACAGGGGGTATGAGCAGTACTTC. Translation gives CASSSDRGYEQYF.

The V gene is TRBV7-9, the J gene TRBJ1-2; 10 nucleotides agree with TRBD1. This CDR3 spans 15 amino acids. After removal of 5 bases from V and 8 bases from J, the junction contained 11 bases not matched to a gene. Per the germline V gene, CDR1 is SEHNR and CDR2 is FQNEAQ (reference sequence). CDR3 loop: CASSQGTGATTGYTF. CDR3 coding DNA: TGTGCCAGCAGCCAGGGGACAGGGGCCACCACAGGCTACACCTTC. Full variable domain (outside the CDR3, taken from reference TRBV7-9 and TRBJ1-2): DTGVSQNPRHKITKRGQNVTFRCDPISEHNRLYWYRQTLGQGPEFLTYFQNEAQLEKSRLLSDRFSAERPKGSFSTLEIQRTEQGDSAMYLCASSQGTGATTGYTFGSGTRLTVV.

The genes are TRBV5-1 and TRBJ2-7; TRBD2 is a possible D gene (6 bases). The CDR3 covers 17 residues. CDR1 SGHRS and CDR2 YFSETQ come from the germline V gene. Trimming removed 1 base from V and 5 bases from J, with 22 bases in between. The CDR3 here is CASSLMVSAGTPDEQYF. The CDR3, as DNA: TGCGCCAGCAGCTTGATGGTTTCGGCGGGGACTCCGGACGAGCAGTACTTC.

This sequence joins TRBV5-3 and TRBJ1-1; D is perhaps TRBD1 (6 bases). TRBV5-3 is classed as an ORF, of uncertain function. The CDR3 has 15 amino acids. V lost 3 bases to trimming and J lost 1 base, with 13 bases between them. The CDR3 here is CARSCPGHKNTEAFF. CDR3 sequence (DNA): TGTGCCAGAAGCTGCCCGGGACATAAGAACACTGAAGCTTTCTTT.